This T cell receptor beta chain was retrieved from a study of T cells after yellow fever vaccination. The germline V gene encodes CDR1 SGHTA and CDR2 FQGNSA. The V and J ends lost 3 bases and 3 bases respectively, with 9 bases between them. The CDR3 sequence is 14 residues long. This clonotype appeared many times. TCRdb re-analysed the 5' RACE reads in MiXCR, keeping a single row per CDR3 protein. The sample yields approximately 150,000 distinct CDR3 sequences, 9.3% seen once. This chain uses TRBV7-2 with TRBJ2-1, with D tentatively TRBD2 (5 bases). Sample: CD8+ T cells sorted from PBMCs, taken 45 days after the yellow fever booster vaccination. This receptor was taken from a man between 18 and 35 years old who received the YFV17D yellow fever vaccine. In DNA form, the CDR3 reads TGTGCCAGCAGCTTGAGGGAGTTCTACAATGAGCAGTTCTTC. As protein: CASSLREFYNEQFF.